The T cell receptor beta chain described here comes from a study of T cells after yellow fever vaccination. For the study at large: Fractions of low cell number were prepared using SMART-Seq v4 Ultra Low Input.

Germline V gene data show CDR1 as KGHSH and CDR2 as LQKENI. The CDR3 spans 13 residues. The V gene lost 1 base and the J gene lost 0 bases, with 4 bases spanning the gap. A single record per CDR3 protein comes from TCRdb applying MiXCR to the 5' RACE reads. The top ten clones hold around 3.3% of a sample with around 260,000 distinct CDR3 sequences, around 4.9% of them seen once. The TCR was taken from a man between 18 and 35 years old who received the YFV17D yellow fever vaccine. The rearrangement joins TRBV18 to TRBJ2-7; D remains unclear. The source was CD4+ T cells sorted from PBMCs, collected on the day of the yellow fever booster vaccination. In nucleotides, the CDR3 is TGTGCCAGCTCACCACAGCGCTCCTACGAGCAGTACTTC. Amino acids: CASSPQRSYEQYF.